The present TCR beta chain was sequenced within a study of beta chain features in type 1 diabetes (dated by TCRdb to about 2018). About the investigation overall: Mean age, gender distribution, total cell number and subset yield were not different between patients and healthy donors. Across all samples, some 99 million sorted cells were examined, and cell number per subset correlated strongly with RNA yield. The study compared the TCRB repertoires of sorted circulating CD4+ T cell subsets in recently diagnosed type 1 diabetes patients with those in matched healthy donors. Naive and central memory subsets were obtained from all 30 or so donors, but regulatory and stem cell-like memory subsets were isolated from only 8 patients and about 8 healthy donors. Results and caveats for the whole study, not just this receptor: Because cDNA was sequenced instead of genomic DNA, activated cells with high expression could be over-represented, although the groups did not differ in activation or CD3 levels. The naive, central memory and regulatory TCRB repertoires appeared to resemble one another more closely among patients than among healthy donors. Type 1 diabetes patients showed a moderate but significant shortening of TCRB CDR3 length in all four CD4+ subsets. PCR may preferentially amplify shorter templates, but because patient and control samples were amplified and corrected together, any resulting skew would affect both groups equally. At VDJ recombination sites, patients with type 1 diabetes made fewer insertions and deleted more nucleotides, a pattern implying thymic rearrangement abnormalities. Because small numbers of individuals were included in the HLA sub-analyses, any influence of HLA type on TCRB rearrangement was left unresolved.

Measured from the cysteine to the phenylalanine, the CDR3 is 15 residues long. Just CDR3 DNA is preserved here, 45 bases in frame from base 1. After removal of 7 bases from V and 6 bases from J, the junction retains 13 bases not matched to a gene. The germline V gene (reference sequence) supplies CDR1 MNHNY and CDR2 SVGAGI. All of the isolated RNA was reverse transcribed with the High Capacity cDNA Reverse Transcription Kit, so expressed TCRB transcripts were sequenced. Deep immunoSEQ sequencing was applied to naive, central memory and regulatory T cell samples, giving an average of around 4 million total reads per sample. After sorted cells were lysed in RLT buffer, RNA was extracted with DNase-treated RNeasy Micro or Mini kits, with the choice depending on cell number. Each cell subset was processed separately to prevent cross-contamination, with patient and healthy donor samples processed together. Using the immunoSEQ multiplex PCR, TCRB sequences were amplified from cDNA into 87-bp fragments spanning the CDR3 region. Amplicons were sequenced on the Illumina HiSeq platform. On the authors' methods: Synthetic template baselines were used to correct PCR bias computationally, reads within Hamming distance 2 were collapsed, and singletons that could not be merged were discarded. Reads were aligned to IMGT to assign V, D and J genes, CDR3 length, and insertions or deletions at six rearrangement sites. Clonotype counts were normalized to sorted cell number within each subset before computing true diversity and Gini coefficients with the tcR R package. Repertoire sharing was quantified using the overlap coefficient calculated on TCRB nucleotide sequences. The immuneACCESS repertoire file appears here via TCRdb, limited to in-frame rearrangements. These files lack a portion of the clones; in checked studies, under half of the deficit traces to unresolved V genes, and the cause of the others is not known. Clone size and V and J calls were adopted from that table, with D and trimming inferred from the DNA. This sample lists 110,000 to 150,000 clones; 6.5% to 8.5% were detected once. 1.3% to 1.5% of the sample belongs to the ten largest clones.

Comment on this clone: The antigen it recognizes is unknown. Base qualities are not at hand, and no much larger clone is one base apart.

From each donor, a single peripheral blood sample of about 100 mL on average was drawn into heparinised tubes. Naive, central memory, regulatory and stem cell-like memory CD4+ T cells were sorted on a BD FACSAria II using a panel including CD45RO, CCR7, CD25, CD127, CD95 and CD27. Every sorted population had a purity above 95%. Right away, PBMCs were isolated by Lymphoprep density gradient centrifugation and were stained directly, with no culture step. So that batch effects would be minimized, each experiment stained and sorted samples in pairs, pairing one healthy donor with one patient. The rearranged segments are TRBV6-6 and TRBJ2-7, with 9 central nucleotides matching TRBD2. The receptor was derived from a woman aged 30 to 39 in good health. Material: central memory CD4+ T cells from blood. Here the CDR3 is given as CASTDSGSGRAEQYF. The DNA sequence is TGTGCCAGCACAGATAGCGGGAGTGGTCGGGCCGAGCAGTACTTC.